The 6 T cell receptor beta chains below come from one sample, sequenced in a study of blood T cell repertoires in COVID-19. Assay: immunoSEQ multiplex PCR; the TCRdb copy retains only in-frame clones and omits some. The table has more than 120,000 clones, approximately 80% seen once. The material sequenced was peripheral blood. All receptors come from a human donor in a cohort sampled during active COVID-19.

The CDR3 reads CASSENQGEKLFF. DNA for the CDR3: TGTGCCAGCAGTGAAAACCAGGGCGAAAAACTGTTTTTT. This sequence joins TRBV2 and TRBJ1-4; TRBD1 might be the D (5 bases). The germline V gene has CDR1 SNHLY and CDR2 FYNNEI. The V end was cut by 2 bases, the J end by 8 bases, with 9 bases between. The CDR3 loop spans 13 amino acids.

The V and J genes are TRBV28 and TRBJ1-3; TRBD1 agrees at 7 bases. V lost 3 bases to trimming and J lost 0 bases; unmatched junction nucleotides: 5. The germline CDR1 and CDR2 sequences are MDHEN and SYDVKM. CDR3 length: 16 amino acids. The CDR3: CASSFLQGSSGNTIYF. CDR3 nucleotide sequence: TGTGCCAGCAGTTTCTTACAGGGGTCCTCTGGAAACACCATATATTTT.

The CDR3 region is CASSDAGGDTQYF. CDR3 sequence (DNA): TGTGCCAGCAGTGATGCGGGAGGTGATACGCAGTATTTT. The V and J genes are TRBV6-1 and TRBJ2-3; 8 bases are shared with TRBD2. V was pared by 3 bases and J by 6 bases, with 2 bases of the junction left unmatched. The germline CDR1 and CDR2 sequences are MNHNS and SASEGT. The CDR3 extends over 13 amino acids.

V and J are TRBV12-3 or TRBV12-4 and TRBJ2-3, with D unresolved. V shed 5 bases and J shed 4 bases, with 10 bases lying between them. This CDR3 spans 13 amino acids. This CDR3 is CASSPQTPDTQYF. CDR3 in DNA: TGTGCCAGCAGTCCCCAGACACCAGATACGCAGTATTTT.

There are a few counts of this clone. J is TRBJ2-5 and V is TRBV10-3; no firm D call. Germline V gene data show CDR1 as ENHRY and CDR2 as SYGVKD. CDR3 length: 13 residues. Trimming took off 11 bases at V and 0 bases at J, with 13 bases between the two ends. CDR3 in DNA: TGTGCCGCCCGATTGGGCGACCAAGAGACCCAGTACTTC. It encodes CAARLGDQETQYF.

This clone was detected a few times. The chain recombines TRBV11-2 with TRBJ2-7; D ambiguous. V shed 1 base and J shed 6 bases, with 10 bases lying between them. The CDR3 runs to 13 residues. Per germline, CDR1 SGHAT and CDR2 FQNNGV. CDR3 residues: CASSLASDLEQYV. CDR3 in DNA: TGTGCCAGCAGCTTAGCTTCAGATCTCGAGCAGTACGTC.